This entry describes one T cell receptor (beta chain). As yet, its antigen is unknown. The data were taken from a study of monozygotic twins with inflammatory bowel disease. Overall study findings and caveats: The data gave no support to a single strong IBD-associated signal or clonotype. Healthy co-twins exceeded IBD patients in TCRbeta diversity as measured by inverse Simpson.

The length of the CDR3 is 13 residues. From germline, CDR1 is SGHNT and CDR2 YYREEE (reference sequence). Every sample had its cDNA made across eight separate reactions. Through template switching, UMIs that included a 6-nucleotide sample barcode were added. TCRdb derives one entry per CDR3 protein from the 5' RACE reads, leaving out DNA. The sample's table shows around 410,000 distinct CDR3 sequences. This clonotype was obtained from a human donor with ulcerative colitis or Crohn's disease, or a healthy co-twin of an affected twin (not recorded which). This chain links TRBV5-4 with TRBJ2-1; TCRdb reports TRBD1, a call that lacks DNA to check it against. Sequenced: blood. CDR3 sequence: CASSPPQDNEQFF.